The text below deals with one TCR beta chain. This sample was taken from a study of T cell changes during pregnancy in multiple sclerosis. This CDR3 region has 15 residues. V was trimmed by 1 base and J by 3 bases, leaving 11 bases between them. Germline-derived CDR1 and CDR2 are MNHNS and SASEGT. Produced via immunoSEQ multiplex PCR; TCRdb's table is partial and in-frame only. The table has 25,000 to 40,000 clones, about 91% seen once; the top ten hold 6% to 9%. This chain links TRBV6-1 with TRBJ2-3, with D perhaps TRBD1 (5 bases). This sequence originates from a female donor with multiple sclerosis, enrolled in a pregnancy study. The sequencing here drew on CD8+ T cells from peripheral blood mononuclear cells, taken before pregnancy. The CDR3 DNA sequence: TGTGCCAGCAGTGAAGACAGAGGACAAACAGATACGCAGTATTTT. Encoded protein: CASSEDRGQTDTQYF.